This TCR beta chain was obtained from a study of T cells after yellow fever vaccination. General study results and limits: Reappearance after the booster was observed for most primary-vaccination clones (more than 95% CD4, about 86% CD8). Overall, a small share of clonotypes was seen in both CD4 and CD8 compartments. Peaking on day 5 versus 15, the secondary response was faster but weaker.

TCR cDNA, made by 5'RACE template switching, carried an added universal primer site and UMIs. TCRdb recomputed calls from the 5' RACE reads with MiXCR, one row per CDR3 protein. The sample records 300,000 to 350,000 distinct CDR3 sequences, around 8.1% being singletons. V lost 8 bases and J lost 4, with 12 bases in between. Germline CDR1 and CDR2: SGHAT and FQNNGV. The CDR3 is made up of 12 amino acids. This clonotype occurred many times. What it binds is unknown. Sequencing was performed on PBMCs, taken around 45 days after the first yellow fever vaccination. The receptor was derived from a man aged 18 to 30 who received the YFV17D yellow fever vaccine. The V and J genes are TRBV11-2 and TRBJ2-7; a weak D match, TRBD2 (6 bases). CDR3: CASGRDLYEQYV. Written as DNA, the CDR3 is TGTGCCAGCGGGCGGGACCTTTACGAGCAGTACGTC.